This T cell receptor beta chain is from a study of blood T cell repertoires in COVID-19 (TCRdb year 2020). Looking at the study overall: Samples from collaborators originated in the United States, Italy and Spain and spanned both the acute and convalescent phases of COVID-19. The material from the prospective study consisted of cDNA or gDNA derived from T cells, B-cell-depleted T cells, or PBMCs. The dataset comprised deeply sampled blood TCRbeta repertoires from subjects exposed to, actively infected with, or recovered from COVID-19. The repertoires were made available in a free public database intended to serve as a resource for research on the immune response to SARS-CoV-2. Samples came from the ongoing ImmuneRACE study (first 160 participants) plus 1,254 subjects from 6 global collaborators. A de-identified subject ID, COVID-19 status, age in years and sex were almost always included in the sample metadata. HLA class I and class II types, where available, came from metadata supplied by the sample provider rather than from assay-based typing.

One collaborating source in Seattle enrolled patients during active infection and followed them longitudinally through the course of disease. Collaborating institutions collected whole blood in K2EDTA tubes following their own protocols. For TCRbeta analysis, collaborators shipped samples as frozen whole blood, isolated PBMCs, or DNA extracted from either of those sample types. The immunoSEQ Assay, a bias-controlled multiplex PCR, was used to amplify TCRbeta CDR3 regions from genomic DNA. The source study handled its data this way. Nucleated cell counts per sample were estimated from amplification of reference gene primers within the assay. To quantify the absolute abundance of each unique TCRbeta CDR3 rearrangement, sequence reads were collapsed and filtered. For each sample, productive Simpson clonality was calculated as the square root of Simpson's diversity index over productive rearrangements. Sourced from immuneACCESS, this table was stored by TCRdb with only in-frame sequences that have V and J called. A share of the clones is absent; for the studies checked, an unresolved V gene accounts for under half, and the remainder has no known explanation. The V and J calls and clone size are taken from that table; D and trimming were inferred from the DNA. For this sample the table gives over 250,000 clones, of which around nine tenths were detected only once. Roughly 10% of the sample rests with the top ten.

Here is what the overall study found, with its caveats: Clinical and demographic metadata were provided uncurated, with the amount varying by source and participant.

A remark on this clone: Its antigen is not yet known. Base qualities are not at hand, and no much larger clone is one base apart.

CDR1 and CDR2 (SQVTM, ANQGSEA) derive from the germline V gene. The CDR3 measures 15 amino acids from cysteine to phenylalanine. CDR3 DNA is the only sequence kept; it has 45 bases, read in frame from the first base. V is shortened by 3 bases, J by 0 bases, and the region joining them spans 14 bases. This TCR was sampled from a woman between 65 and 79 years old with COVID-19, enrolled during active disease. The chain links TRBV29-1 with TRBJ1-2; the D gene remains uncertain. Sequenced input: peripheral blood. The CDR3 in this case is CSVDNVAPANYGYTF. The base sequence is TGCAGCGTTGACAATGTCGCGCCCGCTAACTATGGCTACACCTTC.